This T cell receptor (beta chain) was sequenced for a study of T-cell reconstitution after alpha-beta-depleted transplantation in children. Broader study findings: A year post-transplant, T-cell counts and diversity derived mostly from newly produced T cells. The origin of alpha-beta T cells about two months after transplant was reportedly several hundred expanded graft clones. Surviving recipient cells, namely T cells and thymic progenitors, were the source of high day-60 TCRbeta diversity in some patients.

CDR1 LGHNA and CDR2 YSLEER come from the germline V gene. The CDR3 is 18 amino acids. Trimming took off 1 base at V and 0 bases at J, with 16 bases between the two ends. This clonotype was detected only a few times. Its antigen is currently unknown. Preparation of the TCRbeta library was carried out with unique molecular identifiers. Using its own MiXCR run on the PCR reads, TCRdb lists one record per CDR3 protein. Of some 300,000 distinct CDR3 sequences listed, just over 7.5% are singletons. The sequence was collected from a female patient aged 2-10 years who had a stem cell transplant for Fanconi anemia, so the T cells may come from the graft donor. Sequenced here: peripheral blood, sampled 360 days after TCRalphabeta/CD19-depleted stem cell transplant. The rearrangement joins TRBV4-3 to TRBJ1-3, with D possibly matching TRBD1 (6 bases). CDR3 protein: CASSQVTKGGVSGNTIYF. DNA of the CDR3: TGCGCCAGCAGCCAAGTTACTAAGGGGGGAGTCTCTGGAAACACCATATATTTT.